This TCR beta chain came from a study of OX40 agonist ivuxolimab in advanced cancers. As for the study more broadly: Ivuxolimab was an agonistic, fully human IgG2 monoclonal antibody directed against OX40 (CD134), a costimulatory receptor. Three dose-escalation patients achieved partial responses, one with hepatocellular carcinoma and two with cutaneous melanoma. The dose-escalation cohort was about 87% male with a mean age of 60 years, ranging from roughly 20 to 80. Prior anti-PD-1, anti-PD-L1 or anti-CTLA-4 therapy was permitted, and checkpoint inhibitors had been received by approximately 39% of dose-escalation patients. Intravenous ivuxolimab was administered to patients every 2 weeks at six dose levels: 0.01, 0.1, 0.3, 1.5, 3 and 10 mg/kg. The point of sequencing TCRbeta in the periphery was to test whether ivuxolimab changed TCR sequence diversity and drove clonal T-cell expansion. Of the 50 to 55 dose-escalation patients, hepatocellular carcinoma was present in some 19, melanoma in some 15, renal cell carcinoma in 9 and head and neck cancer in 9. The paper describes the monotherapy dose-escalation part (N of about 52 patients) of the phase I trial of ivuxolimab.

On this clone: The antigen it binds to is not known. It has no much larger one-base neighbor in the sample; base qualities were not kept.

The CDR3 numbers 13 residues from cysteine through phenylalanine. The CDR3 DNA has 39 bases and is translated from base 1. The CDR1 and CDR2 encoded by the germline V gene (reference sequence) are SEHNR and FQNEAQ. V drops 3 bases and J drops 3 bases, leaving 8 bases in between. General findings and caveats noted by the study authors: In the 0.1-3.0 mg/kg groups, partial responders were among the patients with the lowest normalized peripheral clonal expansion, particularly in CD8+ T cells. Clonal expansion of both CD4+ and CD8+ blood T cells was observed from baseline to week 6 at doses 0.1 to 3.0 mg/kg. On average, CD8+ T cells showed more expanded clones than CD4+ T cells after ivuxolimab. Low levels of normalized T-cell clonal expansion were also seen in some patients who did not respond. Antigen specificity was not determined for the clonally expanded peripheral T cells.

The trial excluded patients who had a history of autoimmune disease or who were on systemic immunosuppression. In every dose cohort, peripheral blood was drawn for TCR sequencing at baseline, cycle 4 day 1, and cycle 7 day 1. The samples were drawn from a first-in-human, open-label, multicenter phase I dose-escalation trial of ivuxolimab. Adults with locally advanced or metastatic melanoma, renal cell carcinoma, hepatocellular carcinoma or head and neck squamous cell carcinoma were enrolled in the trial. CD4+ and CD8+ T cells were sorted separately from peripheral blood before TCR sequencing. Genomic DNA was isolated from the sorted cells so that the TCRbeta CDR3 region could be sequenced. The immunoSEQ Assay was used to sequence the TCRbeta CDR3 regions. TCRdb took over this immuneACCESS table, retaining in-frame rearrangements with V and J assigned. Such tables are incomplete; in checked studies, under half of the missing clones stem from an unresolved V gene, and the remainder is unexplained. Counted in this sample were more than 75,000 clones; roughly 86% of them appeared once. The ten largest clones take up approximately 0.93% of the sample.

The chain is encoded by TRBV7-9 joined to TRBJ1-1; TRBD1 is a possible D gene, resting on 5 matching bases. Sequencing was performed on CD4+ or CD8+ T cells sorted from blood, taken in a trial of the OX40 agonist ivuxolimab. This TCR derives from an adult with an advanced solid tumor such as melanoma, head and neck, liver or kidney cancer. The sequenced DNA is TGTGCCAGCAGCTTCGACAGAGACACTGAAGCTTTCTTT. This yields the protein CASSFDRDTEAFF.